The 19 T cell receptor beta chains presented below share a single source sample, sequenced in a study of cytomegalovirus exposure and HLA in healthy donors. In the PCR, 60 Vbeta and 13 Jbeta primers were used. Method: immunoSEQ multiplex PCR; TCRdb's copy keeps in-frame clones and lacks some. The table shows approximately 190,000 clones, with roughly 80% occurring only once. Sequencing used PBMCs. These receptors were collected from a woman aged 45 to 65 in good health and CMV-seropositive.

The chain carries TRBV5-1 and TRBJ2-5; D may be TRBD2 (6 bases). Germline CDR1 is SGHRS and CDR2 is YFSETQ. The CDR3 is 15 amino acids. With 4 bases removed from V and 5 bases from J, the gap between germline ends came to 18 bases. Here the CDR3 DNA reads TGCGCCAGCAGCCAGAGGGGAGATGGAGGGGAGACCCAGTACTTC. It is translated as CASSQRGDGGETQYF.

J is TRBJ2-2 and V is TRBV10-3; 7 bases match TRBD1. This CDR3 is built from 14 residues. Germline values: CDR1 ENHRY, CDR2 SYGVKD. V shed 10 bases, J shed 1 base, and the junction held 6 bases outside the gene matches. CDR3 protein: CATTGTENTGELFF. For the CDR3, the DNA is TGTGCCACAACCGGGACAGAGAACACCGGGGAGCTGTTTTTT.

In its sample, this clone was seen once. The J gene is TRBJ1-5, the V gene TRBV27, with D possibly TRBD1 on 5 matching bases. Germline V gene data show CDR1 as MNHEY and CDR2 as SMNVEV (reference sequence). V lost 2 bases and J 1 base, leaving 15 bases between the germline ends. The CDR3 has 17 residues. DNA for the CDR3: TGTGCCAGCAGTTTACTCACCCCAGACAGCAGCAATCAGCCCCAGCATTTT. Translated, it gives CASSLLTPDSSNQPQHF.

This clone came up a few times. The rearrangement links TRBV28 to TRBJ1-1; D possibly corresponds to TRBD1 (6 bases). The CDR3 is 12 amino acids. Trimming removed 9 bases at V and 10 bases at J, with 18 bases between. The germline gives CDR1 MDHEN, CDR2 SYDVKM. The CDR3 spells CASTSTGAGAFF. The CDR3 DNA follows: TGTGCCAGTACGTCGACAGGCGCGGGAGCTTTCTTT.

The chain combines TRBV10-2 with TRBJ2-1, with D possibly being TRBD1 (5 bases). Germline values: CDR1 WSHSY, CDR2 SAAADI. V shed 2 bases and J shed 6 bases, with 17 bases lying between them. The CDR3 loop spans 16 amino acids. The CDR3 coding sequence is TGCGCCAGCAGTGAGCATGGGGCGACCCGACTCAATGAGCAGTTCTTC. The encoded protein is CASSEHGATRLNEQFF.

The CDR3 loop is CASSLEGRGQPQHF. CDR3 bases: TGCGCCAGCAGCTTGGAAGGCAGGGGTCAGCCCCAGCATTTT. The chain has TRBV5-1 and TRBJ1-5, with D tentatively TRBD1 (6 bases). The germline V gene encodes CDR1 SGHRS and CDR2 YFSETQ. The CDR3 consists of 14 residues. The V gene lost 0 bases and the J gene lost 6 bases, with 10 bases spanning the gap.

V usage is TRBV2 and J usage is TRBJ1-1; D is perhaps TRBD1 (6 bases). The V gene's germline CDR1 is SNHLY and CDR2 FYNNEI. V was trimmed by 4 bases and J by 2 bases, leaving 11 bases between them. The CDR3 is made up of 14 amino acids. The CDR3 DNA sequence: TGTGCCAGCAGTGCGGACAGATATAACACTGAAGCTTTCTTT. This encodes CASSADRYNTEAFF.

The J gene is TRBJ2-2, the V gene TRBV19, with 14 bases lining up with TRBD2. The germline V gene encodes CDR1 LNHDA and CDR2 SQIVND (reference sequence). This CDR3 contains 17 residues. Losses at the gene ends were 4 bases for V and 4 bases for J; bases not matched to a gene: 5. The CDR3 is CASSTGLAGEGTGELFF. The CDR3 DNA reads TGTGCCAGTAGTACGGGACTAGCGGGGGAAGGCACCGGGGAGCTGTTTTTT.

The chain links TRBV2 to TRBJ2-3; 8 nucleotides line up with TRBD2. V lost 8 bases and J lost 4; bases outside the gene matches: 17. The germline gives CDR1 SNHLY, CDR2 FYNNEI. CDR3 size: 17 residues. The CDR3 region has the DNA TGTGCCAGCGGGGGGGGGAGGGCGGGAGGAGGAGCAGATACGCAGTATTTT. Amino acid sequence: CASGGGRAGGGADTQYF.

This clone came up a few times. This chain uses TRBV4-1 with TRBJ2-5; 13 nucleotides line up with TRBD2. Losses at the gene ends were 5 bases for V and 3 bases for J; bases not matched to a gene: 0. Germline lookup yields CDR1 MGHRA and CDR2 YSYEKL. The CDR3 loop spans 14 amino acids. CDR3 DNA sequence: TGCGCCAGCAGCGGACTAGCGGGGGAAGAGACCCAGTACTTC. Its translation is CASSGLAGEETQYF.

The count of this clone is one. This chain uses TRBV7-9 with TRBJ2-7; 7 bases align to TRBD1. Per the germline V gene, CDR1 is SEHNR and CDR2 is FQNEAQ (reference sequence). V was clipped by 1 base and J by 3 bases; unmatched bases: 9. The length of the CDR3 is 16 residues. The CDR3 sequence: CASSLGGRDSHYEQYF. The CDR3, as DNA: TGTGCCAGCAGCTTAGGAGGCCGGGACAGCCACTACGAGCAGTACTTC.

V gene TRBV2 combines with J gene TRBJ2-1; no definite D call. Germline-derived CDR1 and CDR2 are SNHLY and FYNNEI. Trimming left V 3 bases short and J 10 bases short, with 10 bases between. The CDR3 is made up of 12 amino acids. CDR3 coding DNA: TGTGCCAGCAGTGATTCCCCTTCGGAGCAGTTCTTC. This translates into CASSDSPSEQFF.

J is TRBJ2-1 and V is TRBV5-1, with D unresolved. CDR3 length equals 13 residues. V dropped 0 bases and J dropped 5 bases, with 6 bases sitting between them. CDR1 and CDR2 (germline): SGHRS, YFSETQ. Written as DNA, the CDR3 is TGCGCCAGCAGCTTGGACGGAGACAATGAGCAGTTCTTC. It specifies CASSLDGDNEQFF.

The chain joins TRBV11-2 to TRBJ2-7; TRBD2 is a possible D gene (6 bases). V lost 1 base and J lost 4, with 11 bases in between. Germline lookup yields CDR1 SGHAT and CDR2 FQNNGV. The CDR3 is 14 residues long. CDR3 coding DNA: TGTGCCAGCAGCTTAGGCGGGGTTGGGTACGAGCAGTACTTC. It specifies CASSLGGVGYEQYF.

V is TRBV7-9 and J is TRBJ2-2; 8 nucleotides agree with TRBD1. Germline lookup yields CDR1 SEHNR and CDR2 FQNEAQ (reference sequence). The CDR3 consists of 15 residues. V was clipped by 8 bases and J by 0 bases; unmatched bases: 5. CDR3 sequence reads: CASGGQGSNTGELFF. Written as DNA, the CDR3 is TGTGCCAGCGGCGGACAGGGTTCGAACACCGGGGAGCTGTTTTTT.

CDR3 in amino acids: CASAPPAGLALQQFF. In DNA form, the CDR3 reads TGTGCTAGTGCCCCCCCCGCGGGGTTAGCACTACAGCAGTTCTTC. The chain has TRBV12-5 and TRBJ2-1; D might be TRBD2 (6 bases). The V end was cut by 7 bases, the J end by 11 bases, with 24 bases between. The germline V gene has CDR1 LGHNT and CDR2 FRNRAP. The CDR3 consists of 15 residues.

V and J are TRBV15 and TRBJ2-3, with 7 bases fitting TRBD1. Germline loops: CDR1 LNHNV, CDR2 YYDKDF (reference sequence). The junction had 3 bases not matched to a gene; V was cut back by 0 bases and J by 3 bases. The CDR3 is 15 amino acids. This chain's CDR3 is CATSREGRGTDTQYF. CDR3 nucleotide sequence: TGTGCCACCAGCAGAGAAGGCAGGGGGACAGATACGCAGTATTTT. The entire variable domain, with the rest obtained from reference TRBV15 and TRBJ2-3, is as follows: DAMVIQNPRYQVTQFGKPVTLSCSQTLNHNVMYWYQQKSSQAPKLLFHYYDKDFNNEADTPDNFQSRRPNTSFCFLDIRSPGLGDTAMYLCATSREGRGTDTQYFGPGTRLTVL.

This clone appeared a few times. The CDR3: CASSIGAVPSYEQYF. DNA for the CDR3: TGTGCCAGTAGTATAGGAGCGGTCCCCTCCTACGAGCAGTACTTC. The chain links TRBV19 to TRBJ2-7; maybe TRBD2 (5 bases). Germline CDR1 and CDR2: LNHDA and SQIVND (reference sequence). The length of the CDR3 is 15 residues. V was cut by 1 base and J by 0 bases, with 10 bases left in between.

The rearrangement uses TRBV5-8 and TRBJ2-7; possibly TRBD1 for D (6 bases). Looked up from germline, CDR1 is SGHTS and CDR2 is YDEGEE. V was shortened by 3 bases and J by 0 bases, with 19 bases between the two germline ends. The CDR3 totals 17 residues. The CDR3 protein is CASSSPGQSWASYEQYF. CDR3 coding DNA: TGTGCCAGCAGCTCCCCAGGACAGTCATGGGCCTCCTACGAGCAGTACTTC.